These 30 T cell receptor beta chains were all obtained from the same sample, sequenced in a study of control samples from healthy donors and cancer patients. Repertoires were generated with immunoSEQ multiplex PCR, while TCRdb's copy carries only in-frame clones and drops some. The profile covers about 100,000 clones, with roughly 93% appearing a single time and around 8.5% taken by the ten largest. The sequenced material came from blood. These receptors all stem from a man aged 18 to 30 in good health.

The rearrangement joins TRBV27 to TRBJ1-2; possible D gene TRBD1, 5 bases. The V end lost 5 bases, the J end lost 6 bases, and 19 bases lay between the germline ends. The length of the CDR3 is 15 residues. CDR1 is MNHEY, CDR2 SMNVEV, per germline (reference sequence). The CDR3 is CASSVTLGVSHGYTF. In DNA, the CDR3 is TGTGCCAGCAGTGTGACCTTAGGGGTATCCCATGGCTACACCTTC.

A few counts support this clone. The genes are TRBV7-9 and TRBJ2-5; D call uncertain. Germline CDR1 SEHNR, CDR2 FQNEAQ (reference sequence). This CDR3 comprises 13 residues. The V and J ends lost 0 bases and 3 bases respectively, with 5 bases between them. The CDR3 DNA is TGTGCCAGCAGCTTAGCGGTGGAAGAGACCCAGTACTTC. This gives the protein CASSLAVEETQYF.

This clone was observed a single time. This chain uses TRBV5-1 with TRBJ2-2, with a weak D call TRBD1 (5 bases). This CDR3 contains 17 residues. Per the germline V gene, CDR1 is SGHRS and CDR2 is YFSETQ. The V end was cut by 0 bases, the J end by 6 bases, with 18 bases between. The CDR3 DNA reads TGCGCCAGCAGCTTGGTCCAGGGTAATCATTTGGCCGGGGAGCTGTTTTTT. This translates into CASSLVQGNHLAGELFF.

V gene TRBV7-8 combines with J gene TRBJ1-5; 8 nucleotides align to TRBD1. V trimming: 6 bases; J trimming: 0 bases; junction bases outside the gene matches: 13. The CDR3 spans 18 residues. The V gene's germline CDR1 is SGHVS and CDR2 FQNEAQ. The CDR3 region is CASRIQGGGPYSNQPQHF. DNA of the CDR3: TGTGCCAGCAGGATACAGGGGGGAGGACCTTATAGCAATCAGCCCCAGCATTTT.

The chain carries TRBV5-6 and TRBJ1-4; the D gene is possibly TRBD1 (5 bases). Per germline, CDR1 SGHDT and CDR2 YYEEEE. V gave up 2 bases and J gave up 5 bases, with 16 bases separating them. CDR3 length: 16 residues. CDR3 in DNA: TGTGCCAGCAGCTTTTTGCAGGGAGGGGAGAATGAAAAACTGTTTTTT. Amino acid sequence: CASSFLQGGENEKLFF.

The chain couples TRBV28 to TRBJ1-2, with a possible D match to TRBD1 (6 bases). V lost 6 bases and J lost 7, with 15 bases in between. Germline V gene sequence: CDR1 MDHEN, CDR2 SYDVKM. The CDR3 loop spans 13 amino acids. Written as DNA, the CDR3 is TGTGCCAGCAGGGGGGGCCAGGGCGGTGGCTACACCTTC. This codes for CASRGGQGGGYTF.

As for this clone: The junction differs from germline at one of its ends, possibly a read error. The V call is TRBV6-5, the J call TRBJ2-1; D unclear. The CDR3 sequence is 11 residues long. Germline-derived CDR1 and CDR2 are MNHEY and SVGAGI. CDR3 nucleotides: TGTGCCAGCAGGCTGATCCCTTTGTACGTCTTC. This gives the protein CASRLIPLYVF.

This chain uses TRBV18 with TRBJ1-1, with unresolved D. The germline V and J ends were trimmed by 2 bases and 5 bases, with 15 bases remaining between them. Per germline, CDR1 KGHSH and CDR2 LQKENI. The CDR3 sequence is 15 residues long. The CDR3: CASSPRTSRTTEAFF. The CDR3 DNA sequence: TGTGCCAGCTCACCAAGGACCTCAAGGACTACTGAAGCTTTCTTT.

This clone was seen just once. The chain has TRBV11-3 and TRBJ2-2, with D unresolved. This CDR3 comprises 14 residues. Looked up from germline, CDR1 is SGHNT and CDR2 is YENEEA. Trimming took off 3 bases at V and 1 base at J, with 6 bases between the two ends. In DNA, the CDR3 is TGTGCCAGCAGCTTTGACGGGAACACCGGGGAGCTGTTTTTT. Encoded protein: CASSFDGNTGELFF. The entire variable domain, with the rest obtained from reference TRBV11-3 and TRBJ2-2, is as follows: EAGVVQSPRYKIIEKKQPVAFWCNPISGHNTLYWYLQNLGQGPELLIRYENEEAVDDSQLPKDRFSAERLKGVDSTLKIQPAELGDSAVYLCASSFDGNTGELFFGEGSRLTVL.

The chain couples TRBV3-1 (or the pseudogene TRBV3-2) to TRBJ2-4, with 7 bases fitting TRBD2. The CDR3 runs to 14 residues. With V trimmed by 2 bases and J by 7 bases, 5 bases remained unmatched. Germline CDR1 LGHDT, CDR2 YNNKEL (reference sequence). DNA for the CDR3: TGTGCCAGCAGCCAATCGGACGGGAGGAACATTCAGTACTTC. Encoded protein: CASSQSDGRNIQYF.

The chain has TRBV19 and TRBJ1-5; D unresolved. The CDR3 loop spans 13 amino acids. Per the germline V gene, CDR1 is LNHDA and CDR2 is SQIVND (reference sequence). The ends were cut back, 4 bases at V and 7 bases at J, with 11 bases in the middle. This CDR3 reads CASSKQILQPQHF. The CDR3 bases are TGTGCCAGTAGTAAACAGATTTTACAGCCCCAGCATTTT.

The genes are TRBV5-5 and TRBJ1-1; weak D call: TRBD1 (5 bases). The germline gives CDR1 SGHKS, CDR2 YYEKEE (reference sequence). V was trimmed by 0 bases and J by 8 bases, leaving 17 bases between them. The CDR3 contains 15 residues. The CDR3, as DNA: TGTGCCAGCAGCTTGGGCATGGTCAGGGAGGGGGAAGCTTTCTTT. This sequence encodes CASSLGMVREGEAFF. The complete variable domain, with remaining parts taken from reference TRBV5-5 and TRBJ1-1, reads DAGVTQSPTHLIKTRGQQVTLRCSPISGHKSVSWYQQVLGQGPQFIFQYYEKEERGRGNFPDRFSARQFPNYSSELNVNALLLGDSALYLCASSLGMVREGEAFFGQGTRLTVV.

The V call is TRBV6-5, the J call TRBJ1-1; tentative D call: TRBD1 (5 bases). Trimming left V 0 bases short and J 7 bases short, with 9 bases between. The germline gives CDR1 MNHEY, CDR2 SVGAGI. The CDR3 loop spans 13 amino acids. CDR3 DNA: TGTGCCAGCAGTTACTCGGGGCAGAATGAAGCTTTCTTT. It encodes CASSYSGQNEAFF.

The V gene is TRBV6-6, the J gene TRBJ1-5; D call uncertain. Per germline, CDR1 MNHNY and CDR2 SVGAGI (reference sequence). The V and J ends lost 2 bases and 5 bases respectively, with 1 base between them. The CDR3 is 11 residues long. The CDR3 region is CASSYDQPQHF. In DNA form, the CDR3 reads TGTGCCAGCAGTTACGATCAGCCCCAGCATTTT.

The CDR3 DNA sequence: TGTGCCAGCAGTTTCAGTTCAGGGGTGGGCTCCAATTCACCCCTCCACTTT. It specifies CASSFSSGVGSNSPLHF. The rearrangement links TRBV27 to TRBJ1-6; D possibly corresponds to TRBD1 (6 bases). The germline V gene encodes CDR1 MNHEY and CDR2 SMNVEV (reference sequence). V was trimmed by 3 bases and J by 7 bases, leaving 19 bases between them. CDR3 length: 17 residues.

V usage is TRBV10-3 and J usage is TRBJ1-1; weak D call: TRBD1 (6 bases). The V gene's germline CDR1 is ENHRY and CDR2 SYGVKD. The CDR3 consists of 11 residues. V was cut by 11 bases and J by 6 bases, with 13 bases left in between. The CDR3 DNA sequence: TGTGCCTGTGCAGGGGACGCTGAAGCTTTCTTT. This gives the protein CACAGDAEAFF.

The genes are TRBV5-1 and TRBJ1-4; 7 nucleotides line up with TRBD1. Per germline, CDR1 SGHRS and CDR2 YFSETQ. CDR3 size: 16 residues. The trim removed 0 bases at V and 2 bases at J, leaving 4 bases unmatched. The CDR3 is CASSLGPGQTNEKLFF. In DNA form, the CDR3 reads TGCGCCAGCAGCTTGGGCCCGGGACAGACTAATGAAAAACTGTTTTTT.

This clone was found once. The genes are TRBV15 and TRBJ1-1; 9 bases map to TRBD1. CDR3 length: 15 amino acids. V was pared by 2 bases and J by 4 bases, with 5 bases of the junction left unmatched. Germline V gene sequence: CDR1 LNHNV, CDR2 YYDKDF (reference sequence). The CDR3 is CATSRNRGQGTEAFF. The CDR3 DNA reads TGTGCCACCAGCAGAAACAGGGGGCAAGGCACTGAAGCTTTCTTT.

This CDR3 is CASSLYRLAGFSYEQYF. Here the CDR3 DNA reads TGTGCCAGCAGCTTGTATAGACTAGCGGGATTCTCCTACGAGCAGTACTTC. J is TRBJ2-7 and V is TRBV11-2; 11 positions match TRBD2. The CDR3 is 17 amino acids. The germline CDR1 and CDR2 sequences are SGHAT and FQNNGV. With 3 bases clipped from V and 0 bases from J, the junction kept 7 bases outside the gene matches.

The V and J genes are TRBV27 and TRBJ2-2, with no clear D. The CDR3 is 12 amino acids. The V and J ends lost 0 bases and 6 bases respectively, with 2 bases between them. Per germline, CDR1 MNHEY and CDR2 SMNVEV (reference sequence). The chain's CDR3 is CASSLSAGELFF. CDR3 DNA sequence: TGTGCCAGCAGTTTATCGGCCGGGGAGCTGTTTTTT.

The gene calls are TRBV7-8 and TRBJ2-2; D not resolved. The germline V gene encodes CDR1 SGHVS and CDR2 FQNEAQ. CDR3 length: 11 residues. V gave up 3 bases and J gave up 6 bases, with 2 bases separating them. The CDR3 loop is CASSLPGELFF. The CDR3, as DNA: TGTGCCAGCAGCTTGCCCGGGGAGCTGTTTTTT. Combining the CDR3 with reference TRBV7-8 and TRBJ2-2 gives the whole variable domain GAGVSQSPRYKVAKRGQDVALRCDPISGHVSLFWYQQALGQGPEFLTYFQNEAQLDKSGLPSDRFFAERPEGSVSTLKIQRTQQEDSAVYLCASSLPGELFFGEGSRLTVL.

The J gene is TRBJ2-7, the V gene TRBV3-1 (or the pseudogene TRBV3-2); D not resolved. V shed 3 bases and J shed 7 bases, with 13 bases lying between them. The CDR3 extends over 13 amino acids. The germline V gene has CDR1 LGHDT and CDR2 YNNKEL (reference sequence). CDR3 coding DNA: TGTGCCAGCAGCCAGCATAAAGTGGAGGAGCAGTACTTC. It yields the protein CASSQHKVEEQYF.

This chain links TRBV21-1 with TRBJ1-5; the table calls TRBD1, which could not be checked here. TRBV21-1 is assigned pseudogene status. The CDR3 covers 14 residues. CDR3 region: CATPEDRGNQPQHF. The DNA for the CDR3 is TGTGCCACCCCGGAGGACAGGGGAAATCAGCCCCAGCATTTT.

Only one count was recorded for this clone. This chain connects TRBV19 to TRBJ1-2; D uncertain. The CDR3 contains 16 residues. Germline V gene lookup returns CDR1 LNHDA and CDR2 SQIVND (reference sequence). Trimming took 7 bases from V and 5 from J, leaving 23 bases between them. CDR3: CASTYTRTGEGYGYTF. CDR3 DNA sequence: TGTGCCAGTACCTACACTAGGACGGGAGAAGGGTATGGCTACACCTTC. The whole variable domain, remainder taken from reference TRBV19 and TRBJ1-2, is DGGITQSPKYLFRKEGQNVTLSCEQNLNHDAMYWYRQDPGQGLRLIYYSQIVNDFQKGDIAEGYSVSREKKESFPLTVTSAQKNPTAFYLCASTYTRTGEGYGYTFGSGTRLTVV.

This chain uses TRBV7-9 with TRBJ1-2; D uncertain. Per the germline V gene, CDR1 is SEHNR and CDR2 is FQNEAQ (reference sequence). This CDR3 is built from 13 residues. V was shortened by 1 base and J by 6 bases, with 9 bases between the two germline ends. The CDR3 loop reads CASSLGLKNGYTF. The CDR3, as DNA: TGTGCCAGCAGCTTAGGACTTAAGAATGGCTACACCTTC.

The J gene is TRBJ2-7, the V gene TRBV10-3; TRBD1 aligns across 7 bases. Per the germline V gene, CDR1 is ENHRY and CDR2 is SYGVKD. The CDR3 runs to 16 residues. With 2 bases clipped from V and 4 bases from J, the junction kept 11 bases outside the gene matches. The CDR3 protein is CAISEGRGKRRYEQYF. The DNA of the CDR3 is TGTGCCATCAGTGAGGGCAGGGGGAAACGGAGATACGAGCAGTACTTC.

The rearrangement joins TRBV4-3 to TRBJ2-1, with TRBD2 matching 8 bases. V was pared by 2 bases and J by 10 bases, with 7 bases of the junction left unmatched. Germline assignment: CDR1 LGHNA and CDR2 YSLEER. CDR3 size: 14 residues. CDR3 sequence (DNA): TGCGCCAGCAGCCAACGGTTAGCGGGAATAGAGCAGTTCTTC. It encodes CASSQRLAGIEQFF.

The chain couples TRBV4-3 to TRBJ1-2; D not certain. This CDR3 comprises 14 residues. V was shortened by 1 base and J by 2 bases, with 8 bases between the two germline ends. Germline CDR1 LGHNA, CDR2 YSLEER. The CDR3 DNA is TGCGCCAGCAGCCAAGTGGACGGGAACTATGGCTACACCTTC. Encoded protein: CASSQVDGNYGYTF.

This chain joins TRBV11-2 and TRBJ2-3, with D possibly being TRBD2 (7 bases). Trimming left V 5 bases short and J 5 bases short, with 23 bases between. CDR1 is SGHAT, CDR2 FQNNGV, per germline. The CDR3 is 17 residues long. CDR3: CASSPRGAGWPGDTQYF. Here the CDR3 DNA reads TGTGCCAGCAGCCCTCGGGGGGCGGGCTGGCCGGGAGATACGCAGTATTTT.

The genes are TRBV30 and TRBJ2-7; the D is unclear. Trimming removed 2 bases at V and 2 bases at J, with 10 bases between. This CDR3 spans 13 amino acids. Germline V gene lookup returns CDR1 GTSNPN and CDR2 SVGIG (reference sequence). CDR3 sequence (DNA): TGTGCCTGGAGTTGGACGGCGACCTACGAGCAGTACTTC. Amino acid sequence: CAWSWTATYEQYF.